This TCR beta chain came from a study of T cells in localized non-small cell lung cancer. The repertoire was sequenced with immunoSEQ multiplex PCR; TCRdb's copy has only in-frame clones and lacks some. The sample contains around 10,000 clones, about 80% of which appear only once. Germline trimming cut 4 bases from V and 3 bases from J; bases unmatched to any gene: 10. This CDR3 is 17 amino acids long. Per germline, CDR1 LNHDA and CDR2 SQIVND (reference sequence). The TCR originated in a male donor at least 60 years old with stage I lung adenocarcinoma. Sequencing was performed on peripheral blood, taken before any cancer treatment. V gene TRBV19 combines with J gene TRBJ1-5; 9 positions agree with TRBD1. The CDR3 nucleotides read TGTGCCAGTAGTACCCCTCCCGGACAGGGGTACAATCAGCCCCAGCATTTT. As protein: CASSTPPGQGYNQPQHF.